A selection of T cell receptor beta chains follows, all from one sample in a study of cytomegalovirus exposure and HLA in healthy donors. Using immunoSEQ multiplex PCR, the repertoire was profiled, and TCRdb retains in-frame clones only, with some absent. The profile shows about 160,000 clones, over 80% of them singletons. Sequenced: PBMCs. The receptor set was obtained from a girl aged 5-17 years in good health and CMV-seropositive. Both conserved end residues are part of each CDR3. Fields, in order: V gene, J gene, CDR3 protein.

TRBV4-1,TRBJ2-3,CASSQEIHRGEPPLYTDTQYF
TRBV18,TRBJ2-7,CASSRDSTYEQYF
TRBV7-3,TRBJ2-1,CASSLWGGQGFNEQFF
TRBV9,TRBJ2-7,CASSAGDRVDEQYF
TRBV7-9,TRBJ1-5,CASSLTVEDQPQHF
TRBV15,TRBJ2-1,CATSRDRRDRGFVQFF
TRBV20-1,TRBJ1-1,CSARDYTEAFF
TRBV2,TRBJ1-4,CASSSQGVGNEKLFF
TRBV6-1,TRBJ1-2,CSTVRGPSQYGYTF
TRBV6-1,TRBJ1-5,CASSEGRNNQPQHF
TRBV5-4,TRBJ2-7,CASSLKSGRSLNEQYF
TRBV15,TRBJ1-3,CATSVDRGRNTIYF
TRBV7-7,TRBJ2-3,CASSLDRADTQYF
TRBV15,TRBJ2-7,CATRGQGNPEQYF
TRBV27,TRBJ1-5,CASSPSGGERNQPQHF
TRBV28,TRBJ2-7,CASSSTGTGTSYEQYF
TRBV10-3,TRBJ2-7,CAISESREIYEQYF
TRBV11-3,TRBJ2-7,CASSLEGGSYEQYF
TRBV27,TRBJ2-2,CASSIIFGGTGELFF
TRBV27,TRBJ1-5,CASSIGLGNQPQHF
TRBV6-1,TRBJ1-5,CASSEAQGGPQHF
TRBV6-5,TRBJ2-7,CASSSLRQVPEQYF
TRBV19,TRBJ1-2,CASMDRWGYTF
TRBV7-2,TRBJ1-2,CASSLSGDRGYGYTF
TRBV28,TRBJ2-7,CASRGDGLNPYEQYF
TRBV7-7,TRBJ2-1,CASSFPPSGRLREQFF
TRBV6-6,TRBJ2-7,CASSYSTGYSYEQYF
TRBV5-1,TRBJ1-1,CASSPQGGLNTEAFF
TRBV19,TRBJ1-2,CASSITQLYGYTF
TRBV4-1,TRBJ2-7,CASSPLAGGFYEQYF
TRBV6-1,TRBJ1-1,CASLRTGTNEAFF
TRBV10-1,TRBJ2-7,CASSEYTGGIEQYF
TRBV11-2,TRBJ2-7,CASSLQGAYSYEQYF
TRBV5-1,TRBJ2-3,CASTRDTALDTQYF
TRBV9,TRBJ2-3,CASSHERGTSTDTQYF
TRBV5-1,TRBJ2-1,CASSSSGGYNEQFF
TRBV28,TRBJ1-2,CASRILPLRDSNYGYTF
TRBV4-2,TRBJ1-5,CASSMLAGNQPQHF
TRBV5-4,TRBJ2-7,CASSLQGGGYEQYF
TRBV30,TRBJ1-1,CAWSEGVQGTEAFF
TRBV4-3,TRBJ2-7,CASSQGFLAGGYEQYF
TRBV1,TRBJ2-7,CTSSQDAQDFNPYEQYF
TRBV11-3,TRBJ2-5,CASSLGPGTQYF
TRBV28,TRBJ1-2,CASNPKPGQLNYGYTF
TRBV4-3,TRBJ1-2,CASSQALQGNYGYTF
TRBV11-1,TRBJ2-7,CASSFSGRTYEQYF
TRBV11-2,TRBJ1-3,CASERDRVGNTIYF